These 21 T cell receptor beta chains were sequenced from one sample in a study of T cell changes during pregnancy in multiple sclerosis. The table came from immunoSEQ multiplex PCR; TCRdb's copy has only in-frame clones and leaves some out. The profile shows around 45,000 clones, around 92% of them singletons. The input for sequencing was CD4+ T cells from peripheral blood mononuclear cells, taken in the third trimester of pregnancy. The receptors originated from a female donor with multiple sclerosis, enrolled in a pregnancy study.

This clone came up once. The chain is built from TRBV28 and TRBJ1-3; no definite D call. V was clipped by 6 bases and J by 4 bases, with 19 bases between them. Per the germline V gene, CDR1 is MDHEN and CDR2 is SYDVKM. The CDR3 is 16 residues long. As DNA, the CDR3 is TGTGCCAGCAGACCCCCCGTTGGGCAGTTCGGAAACACCATATATTTT. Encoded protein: CASRPPVGQFGNTIYF.

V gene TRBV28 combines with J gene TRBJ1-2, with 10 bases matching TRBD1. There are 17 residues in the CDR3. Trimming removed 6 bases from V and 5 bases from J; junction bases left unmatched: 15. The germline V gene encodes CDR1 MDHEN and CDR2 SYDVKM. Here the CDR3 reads CASSRTGTGAFIYGYTF. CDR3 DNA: TGTGCCAGCAGCCGAACCGGGACAGGGGCCTTTATTTATGGCTACACCTTC.

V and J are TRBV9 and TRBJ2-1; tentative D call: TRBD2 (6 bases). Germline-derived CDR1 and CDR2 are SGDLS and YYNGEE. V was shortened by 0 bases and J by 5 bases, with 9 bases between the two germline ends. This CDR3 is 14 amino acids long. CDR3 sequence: CASSVAGLNNEQFF. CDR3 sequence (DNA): TGTGCCAGCAGCGTAGCGGGACTTAACAATGAGCAGTTCTTC.

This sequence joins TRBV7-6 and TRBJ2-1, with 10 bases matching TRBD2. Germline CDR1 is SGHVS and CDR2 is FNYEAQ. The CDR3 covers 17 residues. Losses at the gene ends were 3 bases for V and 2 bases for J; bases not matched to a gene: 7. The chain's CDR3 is CASSFMVSGGAYNEQFF. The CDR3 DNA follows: TGTGCCAGCAGCTTCATGGTCAGCGGGGGGGCCTACAATGAGCAGTTCTTC.

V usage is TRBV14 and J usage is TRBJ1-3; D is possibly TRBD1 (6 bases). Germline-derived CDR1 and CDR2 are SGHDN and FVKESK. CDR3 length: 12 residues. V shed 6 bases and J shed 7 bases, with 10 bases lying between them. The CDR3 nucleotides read TGTGCCAGCAGTCTACAGGGTAACACCATATATTTT. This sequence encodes CASSLQGNTIYF.

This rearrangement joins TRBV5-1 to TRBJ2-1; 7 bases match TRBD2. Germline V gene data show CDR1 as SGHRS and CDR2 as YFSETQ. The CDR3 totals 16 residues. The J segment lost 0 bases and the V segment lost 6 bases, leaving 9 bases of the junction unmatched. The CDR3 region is CASNKASGNSYNEQFF. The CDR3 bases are TGCGCCAGCAACAAGGCTAGCGGTAACTCCTACAATGAGCAGTTCTTC.

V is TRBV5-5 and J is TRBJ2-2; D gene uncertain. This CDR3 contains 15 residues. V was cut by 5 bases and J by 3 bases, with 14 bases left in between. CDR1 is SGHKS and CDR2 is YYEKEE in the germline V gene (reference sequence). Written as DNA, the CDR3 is TGTGCCAGCAGGCCCTCCGAGCAACACACCGGGGAGCTGTTTTTT. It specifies CASRPSEQHTGELFF.

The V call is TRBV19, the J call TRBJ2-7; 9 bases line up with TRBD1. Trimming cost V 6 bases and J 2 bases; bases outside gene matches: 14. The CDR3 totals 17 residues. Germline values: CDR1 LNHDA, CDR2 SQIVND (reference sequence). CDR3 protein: CASSLRDRAYQTYEQYF. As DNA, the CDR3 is TGTGCCAGTAGCTTACGGGACAGGGCTTATCAGACCTACGAGCAGTACTTC.

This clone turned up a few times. The CDR3: CSVDRGQVGTEAFF. The CDR3 DNA is TGCAGCGTTGACAGGGGCCAGGTCGGGACTGAAGCTTTCTTT. The V gene is TRBV29-1, the J gene TRBJ1-1; tentative D call: TRBD1 (6 bases). V lost 3 bases, J lost 5 bases, and 16 bases lay in between. Germline-derived CDR1 and CDR2 are SQVTM and ANQGSEA. The CDR3 consists of 14 residues.

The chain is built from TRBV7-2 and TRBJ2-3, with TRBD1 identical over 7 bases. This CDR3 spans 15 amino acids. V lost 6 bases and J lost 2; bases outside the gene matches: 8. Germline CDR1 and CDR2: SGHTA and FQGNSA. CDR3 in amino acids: CASSYRQGSTDTQYF. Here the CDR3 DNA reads TGTGCCAGCAGTTACCGACAGGGATCCACAGATACGCAGTATTTT.

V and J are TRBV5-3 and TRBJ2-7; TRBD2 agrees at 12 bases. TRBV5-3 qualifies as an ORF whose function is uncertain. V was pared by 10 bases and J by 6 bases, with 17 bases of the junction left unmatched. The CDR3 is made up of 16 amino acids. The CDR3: CAQYPPSGRADSEQYF. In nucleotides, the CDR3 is TGTGCCCAATATCCCCCTAGCGGGAGGGCCGACAGCGAGCAGTACTTC.

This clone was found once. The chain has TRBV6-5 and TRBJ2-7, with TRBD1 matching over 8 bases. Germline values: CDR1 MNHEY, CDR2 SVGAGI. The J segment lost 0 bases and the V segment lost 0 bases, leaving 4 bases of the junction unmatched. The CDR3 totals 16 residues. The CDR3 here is CASSYSRGTGSYEQYF. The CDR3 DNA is TGTGCCAGCAGTTACTCCCGCGGGACAGGCTCCTACGAGCAGTACTTC.

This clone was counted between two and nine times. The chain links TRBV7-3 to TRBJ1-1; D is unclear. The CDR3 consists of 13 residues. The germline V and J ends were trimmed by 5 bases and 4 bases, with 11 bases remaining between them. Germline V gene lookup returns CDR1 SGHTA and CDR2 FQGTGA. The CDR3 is CASSPAVATEAFF. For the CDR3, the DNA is TGTGCCAGCAGCCCCGCCGTGGCCACTGAAGCTTTCTTT.

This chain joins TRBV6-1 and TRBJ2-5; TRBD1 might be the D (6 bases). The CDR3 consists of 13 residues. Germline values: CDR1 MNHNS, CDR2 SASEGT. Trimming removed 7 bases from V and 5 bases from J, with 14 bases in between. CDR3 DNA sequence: TGTGCCAGCACCAGAAACAGGGTGGAGACCCAGTACTTC. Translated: CASTRNRVETQYF.

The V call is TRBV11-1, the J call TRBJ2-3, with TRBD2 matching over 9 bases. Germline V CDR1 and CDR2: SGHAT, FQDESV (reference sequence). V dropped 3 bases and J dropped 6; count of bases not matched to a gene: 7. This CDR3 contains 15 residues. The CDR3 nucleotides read TGTGCCAGCAGCTTCGCGGGAGGGCCGGAGGATACGCAGTATTTT. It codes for CASSFAGGPEDTQYF.

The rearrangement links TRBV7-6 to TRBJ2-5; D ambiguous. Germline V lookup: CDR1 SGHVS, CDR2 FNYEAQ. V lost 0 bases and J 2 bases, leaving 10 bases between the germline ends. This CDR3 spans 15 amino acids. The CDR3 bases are TGTGCCAGCAGCTTAGCCGGTTCACGTCAAGAGACCCAGTACTTC. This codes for CASSLAGSRQETQYF.

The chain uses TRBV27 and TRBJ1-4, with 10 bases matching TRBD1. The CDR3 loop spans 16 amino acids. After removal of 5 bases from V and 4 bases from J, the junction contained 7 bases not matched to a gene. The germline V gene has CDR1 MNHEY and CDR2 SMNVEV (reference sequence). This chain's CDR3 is CASSIGTGAFNEKLFF. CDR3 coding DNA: TGTGCCAGCAGTATCGGGACAGGGGCCTTTAATGAAAAACTGTTTTTT.

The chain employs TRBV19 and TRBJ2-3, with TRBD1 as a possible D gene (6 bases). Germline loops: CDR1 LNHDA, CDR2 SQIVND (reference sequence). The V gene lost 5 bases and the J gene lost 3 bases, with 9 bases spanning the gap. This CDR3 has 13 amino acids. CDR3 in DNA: TGTGCCAGTAGTTTGCAGGGGACAGATACGCAGTATTTT. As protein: CASSLQGTDTQYF.

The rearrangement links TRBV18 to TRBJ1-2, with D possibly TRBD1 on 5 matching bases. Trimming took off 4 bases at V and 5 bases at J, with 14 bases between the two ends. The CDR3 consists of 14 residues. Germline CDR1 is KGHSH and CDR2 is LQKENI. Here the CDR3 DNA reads TGTGCCAGCTCACGGGATGACAGATCATATGGCTACACCTTC. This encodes CASSRDDRSYGYTF.

The CDR3 DNA reads TGTGCCAGCTCACCGGCGCGGCAGGGGCGGGATACGCAGTATTTT. Protein: CASSPARQGRDTQYF. The V call is TRBV18, the J call TRBJ2-3, with D possibly being TRBD1 (6 bases). Trimming pared 3 bases from V and 6 bases from J, leaving 16 bases between. The CDR3 is 15 amino acids. CDR1 and CDR2 (germline): KGHSH, LQKENI.

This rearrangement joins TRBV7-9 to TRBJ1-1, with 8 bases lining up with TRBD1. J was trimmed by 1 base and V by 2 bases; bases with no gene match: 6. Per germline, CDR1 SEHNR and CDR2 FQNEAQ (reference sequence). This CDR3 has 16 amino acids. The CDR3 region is CASSLTGGVSNTEAFF. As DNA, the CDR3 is TGTGCCAGCAGCTTAACAGGGGGGGTATCGAACACTGAAGCTTTCTTT.